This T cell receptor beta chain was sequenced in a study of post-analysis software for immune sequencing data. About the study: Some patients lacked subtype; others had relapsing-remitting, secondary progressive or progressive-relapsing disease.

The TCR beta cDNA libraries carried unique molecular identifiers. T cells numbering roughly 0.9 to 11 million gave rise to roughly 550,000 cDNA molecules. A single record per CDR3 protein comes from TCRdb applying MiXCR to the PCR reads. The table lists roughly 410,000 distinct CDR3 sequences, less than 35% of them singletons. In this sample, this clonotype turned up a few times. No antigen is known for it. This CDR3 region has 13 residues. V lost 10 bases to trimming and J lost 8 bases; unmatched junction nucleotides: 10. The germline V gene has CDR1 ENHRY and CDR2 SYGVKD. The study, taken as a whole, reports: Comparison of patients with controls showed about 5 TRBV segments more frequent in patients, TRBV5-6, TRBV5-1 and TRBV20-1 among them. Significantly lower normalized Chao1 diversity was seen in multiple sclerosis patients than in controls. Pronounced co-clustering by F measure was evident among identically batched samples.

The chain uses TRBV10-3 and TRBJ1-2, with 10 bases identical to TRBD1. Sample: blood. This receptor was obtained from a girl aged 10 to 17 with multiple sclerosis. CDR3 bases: TGTGCCACCAGCCCGGGACAGGGGCTCGGCTACACCTTC. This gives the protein CATSPGQGLGYTF.